This TCR beta chain was identified in a study of vaccination effects on CD4 cells after COVID-19. The assay was immunoSEQ multiplex PCR, and TCRdb's table has in-frame clones only and misses some. The table includes around 49,000 clones, 72% detected once. Concerning this clone itself: What it binds is unknown. The junction departs from germline at one end; a sequencing error may be responsible.

After less than 11 days in culture, the CD4+ T cells were isolated. The cohort was immunized with two doses of either the BNT162b2 or mRNA-1273 vaccine. Cells had half their medium changed to IL-2 medium on days 3 and 7. There are 12 residues in the CDR3. Germline values: CDR1 SGHKS, CDR2 YYEKEE (reference sequence). The source of this sequence is a human donor who received a COVID-19 vaccine. The sample in question was CD4+ T cells from PBMCs cultured without peptide, obtained after COVID-19 vaccination. The gene calls are TRBV5-5 and TRBJ2-1; unclear D gene. CDR3 coding DNA: TGTGCCAGCAGCTTGGTCTACACTGAGCAGTTCTTC. Its protein is CASSLVYTEQFF.